The text below deals with one T cell receptor beta chain. Its antigen is not identified. Trimming cost V 5 bases and J 0 bases, with 7 bases left between them. CDR3 length: 13 amino acids. The germline V gene has CDR1 SGHVS and CDR2 FNYEAQ. The data belong to a study of cytomegalovirus exposure and HLA in healthy donors. Notes on the study in general: Cytomegalovirus-associated TCR beta chains were listed, numbering some 150. There were a few CMV-associated chains whose specificity for CMV antigens was confirmed in vitro.

The PCR contained 60 Vbeta and 13 Jbeta primers. Assay used: immunoSEQ multiplex PCR; TCRdb lists only in-frame clones, some missing. The data hold some 90,000 clones, with around 75% observed a single time. The V and J genes are TRBV7-6 and TRBJ2-5; no clear D gene. This TCR derives from a man aged 35-49 years in good health and CMV-seronegative. Input material: PBMCs. The CDR3 DNA sequence: TGTGCCAGCAGCCCCAGAAACCAAGAGACCCAGTACTTC. Protein: CASSPRNQETQYF.